Listed below are T cell receptor beta chains from one sample, sequenced in a study of blood T cell repertoires in COVID-19. TCRdb keeps only in-frame clones here, not all; method: immunoSEQ multiplex PCR. The sample lists approximately 76,000 clones; approximately 86% were seen once. Sequencing was done on a sample of peripheral blood. Receptors were obtained from a woman in her sixties or seventies with acute or convalescent COVID-19. CDR3s include the opening cysteine and the closing phenylalanine or tryptophan. The D gene is left open where the match is weak. The size entry is marked missing in some rows and otherwise reads once, few, many or a size class.

V	D	J	size	CDR3	DNA
TRBV5-1	-	TRBJ2-7	-	CASSLGGLPSYEQYF	TGCGCCAGCAGCTTGGGGGGACTCCCCTCCTACGAGCAGTACTTC
TRBV7-9	-	TRBJ2-5	-	CASSCGGGGETQYF	TGTGCCAGCAGCTGCGGGGGCGGGGGAGAGACCCAGTACTTC
TRBV5-5	-	TRBJ2-5	-	CASSLAIEGPETQYF	TGTGCCAGCAGCTTGGCCATTGAGGGTCCAGAGACCCAGTACTTC
TRBV20-1	-	TRBJ2-7	-	CSASISREQYF	TGCAGTGCCTCCATCTCTAGAGAGCAGTACTTC
TRBV19	TRBD1	TRBJ2-7	-	CASSARDRSSYEQYF	TGTGCCAGTAGTGCCCGGGACAGGTCCTCCTACGAGCAGTACTTC
TRBV19	TRBD2	TRBJ2-7	-	CASSHPAHAPGLTYEQYF	TGTGCCAGTAGTCATCCCGCCCACGCACCGGGACTAACCTACGAGCAGTACTTC
TRBV5-1	-	TRBJ2-3	-	CASSLTGDTQYF	TGCGCCAGCAGCTTGACCGGAGATACGCAGTATTTT
TRBV5-5	TRBD2	TRBJ2-1	-	CASSLASGLAGRSEQFF	TGTGCCAGCAGCTTGGCCTCGGGACTAGCGGGGAGGAGTGAGCAGTTCTTC
TRBV10-1	TRBD1	TRBJ2-1	few	CASSEQGDNDNEQFF	TGCGCCAGCAGTGAACAGGGGGACAACGACAATGAGCAGTTCTTC
TRBV5-6	TRBD2	TRBJ2-5	-	CASSLERGGGETQYF	TGTGCCAGCAGCTTGGAACGGGGGGGAGGAGAGACCCAGTACTTC
TRBV6-5	TRBD1	TRBJ2-1	-	CASARGQGYNEQFF	TGTGCCAGCGCTAGAGGACAGGGATACAATGAGCAGTTCTTC
TRBV14	TRBD1	TRBJ2-1	-	CASSQTGPRGNEQFF	TGTGCCAGCAGCCAGACAGGGCCCCGGGGCAATGAGCAGTTCTTC
TRBV7-6	-	TRBJ2-5	-	CASSRTLDGNGGETQYF	TGTGCCAGCAGCAGAACATTGGACGGAAACGGGGGAGAGACCCAGTACTTC
TRBV19	TRBD2	TRBJ2-1	-	CASGVRTSDEQFF	TGTGCCAGTGGGGTCCGGACTAGCGATGAGCAGTTCTTC
TRBV11-2	TRBD1	TRBJ2-7	-	CASSPGTGAYEQYF	TGTGCCAGCAGTCCCGGGACAGGAGCCTACGAGCAGTACTTC
TRBV19	TRBD2	TRBJ2-3	-	CASSIDLAGGLVDTQYF	TGTGCCAGTAGTATAGATTTAGCGGGGGGGCTTGTAGATACGCAGTATTTT
TRBV6-6	-	TRBJ2-5	once	CASSYQEGLETQYF	TGTGCCAGCAGTTACCAGGAGGGTTTGGAGACCCAGTACTTC
TRBV11-2	-	TRBJ2-7	-	CASSRSRGEPYEQYF	TGTGCCAGCAGCCGGAGCAGGGGGGAACCCTACGAGCAGTACTTC
TRBV11-2	-	TRBJ2-5	-	CASSPRGGQETQYF	TGTGCCAGCAGCCCTAGGGGGGGGCAGGAGACCCAGTACTTC
TRBV7-9	-	TRBJ1-4	-	CASSLGSQGSEKLFF	TGTGCCAGCAGCTTAGGTTCCCAGGGGAGTGAAAAACTGTTTTTT
TRBV7-2	-	TRBJ2-3	once	CASSLDISTDTQYF	TGTGCCAGCAGCTTAGACATCAGCACAGATACGCAGTATTTT
TRBV6-2/TRBV6-3	TRBD1	TRBJ1-5	-	CASSTLELTPGQGSNQPQHF	TGTGCCAGCAGCACCCTGGAGCTAACACCGGGACAGGGGAGCAATCAGCCCCAGCATTTT
TRBV6-5	TRBD1	TRBJ2-7	-	CASRGDRGPYEQYF	TGTGCCAGCAGGGGGGACAGGGGCCCCTACGAGCAGTACTTC
TRBV3-1/TRBV3-2	-	TRBJ2-3	-	CASSQGSADTQYF	TGTGCCAGCAGCCAAGGCTCGGCAGATACGCAGTATTTT